This T cell receptor beta chain appears in the sequencing data of a study of shared clonotypes between healthy human individuals. Study-wide points: At large depth, rarefaction still showed sorted-subset sequencing to be incomplete. In contrast to clonotypes shared by all four donors, non-shared clonotypes had lower generation probabilities.

Source study methods: Without quality scores, immunoSEQ junctional reads could not be filtered like full-length reads. TCRdb keeps only in-frame clones here, not all; method: immunoSEQ multiplex PCR. The D gene and trimming were derived from the DNA, and the V and J assignments and clone size from that table. This repertoire shows roughly 1 million clones, approximately 68% found once; its top ten account for nearly 1.5%. Negatively enriched CD4+ T cells were divided by CD45RA into naive and memory. J gave up 5 bases and V 4 bases, and 6 bases lay outside the gene matches. CDR1 SGDLS and CDR2 YYNGEE come from the germline V gene. The CDR3 runs to 14 residues. Notes on this clone: The target antigen is unknown.

J is TRBJ2-7 and V is TRBV9; TRBD1 agrees at 10 bases. The sequenced material came from memory CD4+ T cells sorted from blood. Indicated subset: CD45RA-negative fraction. The source of this sequence is a man aged 18-30 years in good health. CDR3 nucleotide sequence: TGTGCCAGCAGCTTCACCGGGACAGGGGACGAGCAGTACTTC. Its protein is CASSFTGTGDEQYF.